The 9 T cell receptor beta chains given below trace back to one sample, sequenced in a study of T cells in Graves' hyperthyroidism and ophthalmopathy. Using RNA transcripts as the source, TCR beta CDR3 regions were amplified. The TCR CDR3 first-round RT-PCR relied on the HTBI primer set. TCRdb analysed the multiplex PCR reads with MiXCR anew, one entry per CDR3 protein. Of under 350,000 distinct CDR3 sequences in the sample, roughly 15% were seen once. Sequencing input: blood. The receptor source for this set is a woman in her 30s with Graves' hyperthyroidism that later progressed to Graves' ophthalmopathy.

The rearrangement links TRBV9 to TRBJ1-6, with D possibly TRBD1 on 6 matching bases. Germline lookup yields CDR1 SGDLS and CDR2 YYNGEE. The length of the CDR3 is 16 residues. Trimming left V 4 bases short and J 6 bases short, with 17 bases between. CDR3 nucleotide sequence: TGTGCCAGCAGCCCCTTCAGGGGAAGTGGTAATTCACCCCTCCACTTT. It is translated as CASSPFRGSGNSPLHF.

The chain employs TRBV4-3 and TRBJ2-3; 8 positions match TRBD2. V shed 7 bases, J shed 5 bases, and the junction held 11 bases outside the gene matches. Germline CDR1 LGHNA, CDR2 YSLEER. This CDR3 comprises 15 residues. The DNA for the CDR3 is TGCGCCAGCACCCTGGATAGCGGGGTAGTAGATACGCAGTATTTT. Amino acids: CASTLDSGVVDTQYF.

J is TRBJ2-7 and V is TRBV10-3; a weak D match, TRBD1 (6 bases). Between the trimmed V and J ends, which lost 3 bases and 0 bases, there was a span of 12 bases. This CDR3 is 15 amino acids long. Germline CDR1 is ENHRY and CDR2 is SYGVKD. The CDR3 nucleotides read TGTGCCATCAGTGATGGGGACACTTTCTCCTACGAGCAGTACTTC. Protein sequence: CAISDGDTFSYEQYF.

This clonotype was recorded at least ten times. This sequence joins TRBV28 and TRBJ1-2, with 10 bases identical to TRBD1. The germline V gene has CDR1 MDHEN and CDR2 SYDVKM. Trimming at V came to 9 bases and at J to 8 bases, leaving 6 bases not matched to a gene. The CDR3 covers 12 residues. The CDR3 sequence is CARATGGFGYTF. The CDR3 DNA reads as TGTGCCAGAGCGACAGGGGGCTTCGGCTACACCTTC.

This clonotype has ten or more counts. The CDR3 loop is CASSNFISDSTSEAFF. DNA for the CDR3: TGTGCCAGCAGCAACTTTATTTCGGATTCGACGTCTGAAGCTTTCTTT. The chain employs TRBV6-1 and TRBJ1-1, with no clear D. This CDR3 comprises 16 residues. V lost 6 bases and J lost 6, with 23 bases in between. Germline CDR1 and CDR2: MNHNS and SASEGT.

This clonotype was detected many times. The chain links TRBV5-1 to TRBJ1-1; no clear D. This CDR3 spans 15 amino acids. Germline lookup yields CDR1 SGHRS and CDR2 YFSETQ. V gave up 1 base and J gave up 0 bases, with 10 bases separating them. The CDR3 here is CASSLLSGMNTEAFF. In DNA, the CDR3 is TGCGCCAGCAGCTTGCTTTCAGGTATGAACACTGAAGCTTTCTTT.

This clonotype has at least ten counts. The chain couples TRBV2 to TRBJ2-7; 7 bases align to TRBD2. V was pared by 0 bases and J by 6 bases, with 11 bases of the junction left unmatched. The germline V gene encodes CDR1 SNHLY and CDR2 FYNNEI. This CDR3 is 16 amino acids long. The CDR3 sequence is CASSEAPLAFSSEQYF. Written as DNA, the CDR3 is TGTGCCAGCAGTGAAGCCCCACTAGCGTTTAGTAGCGAGCAGTACTTC.

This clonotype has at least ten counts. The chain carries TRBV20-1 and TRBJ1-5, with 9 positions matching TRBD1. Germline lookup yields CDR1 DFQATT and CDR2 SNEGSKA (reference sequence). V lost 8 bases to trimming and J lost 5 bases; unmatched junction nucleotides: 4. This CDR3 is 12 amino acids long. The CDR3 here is CSTGGLDQPQHF. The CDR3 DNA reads TGCAGTACAGGGGGCCTAGATCAGCCCCAGCATTTT.

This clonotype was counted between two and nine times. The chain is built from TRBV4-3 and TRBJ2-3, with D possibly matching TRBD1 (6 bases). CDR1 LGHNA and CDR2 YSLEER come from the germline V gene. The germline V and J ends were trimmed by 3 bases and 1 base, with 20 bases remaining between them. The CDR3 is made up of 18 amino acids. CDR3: CASSHTRDTGRGTDTQYF. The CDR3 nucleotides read TGCGCCAGCAGCCATACCCGGGACACCGGGCGGGGCACAGATACGCAGTATTTT.